The TCR beta chain described here comes from a study of Ad26.COV2.S vaccination and SARS-CoV-2 variants. Study at large: Vaccine-arm donor from the placebo-controlled COV1001 Ad26.COV2.S trial.

Only in-frame clones appear in the TCRdb table, and some are missing; sequencing was by immunoSEQ multiplex PCR. The sample includes 200,000 to 250,000 clones, roughly 88% of them seen just once. This sample's treatment: roughly 18 received Ad26.COV2.S at low or high dose, single or two shots; 5 received placebo; per-sample allocation not given. Collection of the samples took place on day 63 after the first injection of vaccine or placebo. The donor's status was that of an adult aged 18-55 years in Boston. Findings and limits, study-wide: After vaccination, reports described spike-specific CD8+ and CD4+ T cell responses as showing substantial breadth.

About this clone: Its antigen remains unknown.

V was clipped by 0 bases and J by 1 base, with 12 bases between them. Germline V gives CDR1 GTSNPN, CDR2 SVGIG (reference sequence). This CDR3 has 15 amino acids. This chain joins TRBV30 and TRBJ1-1; perhaps TRBD1 as D (5 bases). Here the sequenced sample was peripheral blood, taken in a trial of Ad26.COV2.S vaccine versus placebo. This receptor was identified in a person aged 18-60 years who received the Ad26.COV2.S COVID-19 vaccine or a placebo. The CDR3 reads CAWSVLLGGNTEAFF. The CDR3 DNA follows: TGTGCCTGGAGTGTACTTTTGGGGGGGAACACTGAAGCTTTCTTT.